Each of the 28 T cell receptor beta chains below was sequenced from the same sample in a study of blood T cells in healthy people across ages. Primed by a sample-barcoded 5' primer and a J-beta primer mix, a second PCR proceeded for about 7 to 11 cycles. TCRdb used MiXCR to reprocess the 5' RACE reads, holding one entry per CDR3 protein. The sample lists around 850,000 distinct CDR3 sequences, around 36% occurring once. The specimen was blood. All receptors derive from a man between 18 and 29 years old in good health.

This clonotype was seen many times. This chain connects TRBV12-3 or TRBV12-4 to TRBJ2-5, with 9 positions matching TRBD2. Losses at the gene ends were 6 bases for V and 2 bases for J; bases not matched to a gene: 7. This CDR3 has 15 residues. CDR3 in amino acids: CASRSSGVQQETQYF. The CDR3 DNA sequence: TGTGCCAGCAGATCTAGCGGGGTTCAACAAGAGACCCAGTACTTC.

A few counts support this clonotype. The rearrangement joins TRBV11-2 to TRBJ2-5, with D perhaps TRBD2 (6 bases). This CDR3 spans 13 amino acids. V lost 5 bases to trimming and J lost 10 bases, with 17 bases between them. Looked up from germline, CDR1 is SGHAT and CDR2 is FQNNGV. The CDR3 coding sequence is TGTGCCAGCAGCCAAACCCCCAGGGAGGACCAGTACTTC. Its protein is CASSQTPREDQYF.

Ten or more counts support this clonotype. The gene calls are TRBV12-3 or TRBV12-4 and TRBJ2-3, with a weak D call TRBD1 (6 bases). The V gene lost 1 base and the J gene lost 0 bases, with 8 bases spanning the gap. The CDR3 sequence is 15 residues long. As DNA, the CDR3 is TGTGCCAGCAGTTTAGGGGACATTAGCACAGATACGCAGTATTTT. Encoded protein: CASSLGDISTDTQYF.

The genes are TRBV20-1 and TRBJ1-1; TRBD1 might be the D (5 bases). Trimming shortened V by 5 bases and J by 2 bases, and 12 bases separated the two germline ends. Germline lookup yields CDR1 DFQATT and CDR2 SNEGSKA (reference sequence). This CDR3 contains 13 residues. This CDR3 is CSASIRDNTEAFF. DNA of the CDR3: TGCAGTGCTTCAATCCGGGACAACACTGAAGCTTTCTTT.

The chain carries TRBV3-1 and TRBJ1-4, with D uncertain. The germline V gene encodes CDR1 LGHDT and CDR2 YNNKEL (reference sequence). V was clipped by 4 bases and J by 10 bases, with 16 bases between them. There are 14 residues in the CDR3. CDR3 residues: CASSLGETLGKLFF. The CDR3 DNA follows: TGTGCCAGCAGCCTTGGTGAGACATTAGGAAAACTGTTTTTT.

V is TRBV7-9 and J is TRBJ2-5, with D unresolved. Germline V CDR1 and CDR2: SEHNR, FQNEAQ (reference sequence). This CDR3 has 11 residues. Trimming removed 11 bases at V and 2 bases at J, with 9 bases between. The CDR3 region is CAGILQETQYF. The CDR3 DNA sequence: TGTGCCGGAATATTACAAGAGACCCAGTACTTC.

A few counts support this clonotype. The chain uses TRBV20-1 and TRBJ1-2; maybe TRBD1 (6 bases). The CDR3 loop spans 14 amino acids. Looked up from germline, CDR1 is DFQATT and CDR2 is SNEGSKA (reference sequence). The V end lost 1 base, the J end lost 4 bases, and 13 bases lay between the germline ends. The CDR3 DNA is TGCAGTGCTAGAGGCCACAGGGACCTCTATGGCTACACCTTC. Residues: CSARGHRDLYGYTF.

This clonotype turned up a few times. The chain couples TRBV7-2 to TRBJ2-7, with 11 bases that match TRBD2. The CDR3 is 19 residues long. Trimming at V came to 1 base and at J to 0 bases, leaving 11 bases not matched to a gene. Germline V lookup: CDR1 SGHTA, CDR2 FQGNSA. The CDR3 DNA reads TGTGCCAGCAGCTTAGGCCTAGCGGGGGGAAAAACGTTCTCCTACGAGCAGTACTTC. This gives the protein CASSLGLAGGKTFSYEQYF.

V gene TRBV6-6 combines with J gene TRBJ1-5; no clear D gene. The V gene lost 0 bases and the J gene lost 3 bases, with 9 bases spanning the gap. The CDR3 covers 15 residues. CDR1 is MNHNY, CDR2 SVGAGI, per germline (reference sequence). CDR3 region: CASSYSTGDNQPQHF. CDR3 DNA: TGTGCCAGCAGTTACTCCACCGGTGACAATCAGCCCCAGCATTTT.

The chain has TRBV20-1 and TRBJ1-6, with a tentative D call TRBD1 (6 bases). The CDR3 covers 13 residues. Germline V gene sequence: CDR1 DFQATT, CDR2 SNEGSKA (reference sequence). V lost 3 bases, J lost 9 bases, and 12 bases lay in between. The CDR3 DNA reads TGCAGTGCTAGGAAAGGGGGTGGTTCACCCCTCCACTTT. Translation gives CSARKGGGSPLHF.

This clonotype was observed a few times. In nucleotides, the CDR3 is TGTGCCAGCAGTTTTCAGAGGGGAGGCGGCACTGAAGCTTTCTTT. It translates to CASSFQRGGGTEAFF. The J gene is TRBJ1-1, the V gene TRBV12-3 or TRBV12-4, with D perhaps matching TRBD1 (5 bases). CDR3 length: 15 amino acids. Trimming left V 3 bases short and J 4 bases short, with 15 bases between.

V and J are TRBV4-3 and TRBJ2-7; 9 nucleotides agree with TRBD2. The CDR3 runs 16 residues. Looked up from germline, CDR1 is LGHNA and CDR2 is YSLEER. After removal of 0 bases from V and 7 bases from J, the junction contained 10 bases not matched to a gene. The CDR3 loop reads CASSQEASGTRDEQYF. DNA of the CDR3: TGCGCCAGCAGCCAAGAAGCTAGCGGGACCAGGGATGAGCAGTACTTC.

This chain links TRBV19 with TRBJ2-5; 8 nucleotides align to TRBD2. The CDR3 sequence is 17 residues long. In germline, CDR1 is LNHDA, CDR2 SQIVND (reference sequence). The V gene end was trimmed by 6 bases and the J gene end by 11 bases; junction bases not matched to a gene: 23. The CDR3 sequence is CASRSPAGGHVYNEQYF. The CDR3 region has the DNA TGTGCCAGTAGGTCCCCTGCGGGGGGACATGTCTACAATGAGCAGTACTTC.

V usage is TRBV12-3 or TRBV12-4 and J usage is TRBJ2-1; 10 bases agree with TRBD2. V lost 6 bases, J lost 4 bases, and 6 bases stayed unmatched. This CDR3 contains 15 residues. In nucleotides, the CDR3 is TGTGCCAGCAGCATTAGCGGGGGGTCGTACAATGAGCAGTTCTTC. It codes for CASSISGGSYNEQFF.

Details on this clonotype: This could be a read error, since a much larger clone is one nucleotide away. The genes are TRBV12-3 or TRBV12-4 and TRBJ2-1, with TRBD2 identical over 8 bases. The V segment lost 8 bases and the J segment 13 bases; nucleotides outside the gene matches: 13. CDR3 size: 13 residues. CDR3 sequence reads: CASARGAQETQFF. Here the CDR3 DNA reads TGTGCCAGCGCGCGGGGGGCCCAAGAGACCCAGTTCTTC.

The chain recombines TRBV6-5 with TRBJ1-2; 8 nucleotides match TRBD1. CDR1 is MNHEY and CDR2 is SVGAGI in the germline V gene. The CDR3 covers 15 residues. V lost 8 bases to trimming and J lost 4 bases; unmatched junction nucleotides: 12. Written as DNA, the CDR3 is TGTGCCAGCGGCTTTCGGACAGGGACGGCCTATGGCTACACCTTC. Protein product: CASGFRTGTAYGYTF.

The rearrangement links TRBV30 to TRBJ2-2; a weak D match, TRBD2 (6 bases). The CDR3 is made up of 13 amino acids. Trimming shortened V by 3 bases and J by 3 bases, and 8 bases separated the two germline ends. Per the germline V gene, CDR1 is GTSNPN and CDR2 is SVGIG (reference sequence). This chain's CDR3 is CAWRWRDTGELFF. The CDR3 DNA sequence: TGTGCCTGGAGGTGGAGGGACACCGGGGAGCTGTTTTTT.

The J gene is TRBJ2-3, the V gene TRBV12-3 or TRBV12-4, with 7 positions matching TRBD1. The CDR3 covers 16 residues. The junction had 8 bases not matched to a gene; V was cut back by 3 bases and J by 2 bases. The CDR3 bases are TGTGCCAGCAGTTTCCGAGGGGGCGCCCCCACAGATACGCAGTATTTT. It is translated as CASSFRGGAPTDTQYF.

The chain uses TRBV21-1 and TRBJ2-3; the table gives TRBD2 as D, unverified against the DNA. TRBV21-1 is assigned pseudogene status. The length of the CDR3 is 14 residues. The CDR3 loop is CASTVAAETDTQYF. CDR3 in DNA: TGTGCCAGCACCGTAGCGGCAGAGACAGATACGCAGTATTTT.

This clonotype occurred once. The chain uses TRBV4-3 and TRBJ2-5; 8 bases are a match to TRBD2. The CDR3 sequence is 15 residues long. After removal of 4 bases from V and 11 bases from J, the junction contained 15 bases not matched to a gene. Germline CDR1 and CDR2: LGHNA and YSLEER. CDR3 residues: CASSPGTRAYNEQYF. CDR3 DNA sequence: TGCGCCAGCAGCCCTGGGACTAGGGCTTACAATGAGCAGTACTTC.

V usage is TRBV2 and J usage is TRBJ2-3; D ambiguous. Germline CDR1 is SNHLY and CDR2 is FYNNEI. This CDR3 has 11 residues. Trimming stripped 7 bases from V and 4 bases from J, with 6 bases between. In DNA form, the CDR3 reads TGTGCCAGCATAAGGTCAGATACGCAGTATTTT. Amino acids: CASIRSDTQYF.

In its sample, this clonotype was seen many times. The V gene is TRBV5-1, the J gene TRBJ2-5, with no clear D. From germline, CDR1 is SGHRS and CDR2 YFSETQ. CDR3 length equals 13 residues. V was trimmed by 3 bases and J by 5 bases, leaving 11 bases between them. CDR3: CASSSYIGETQYF. The CDR3, as DNA: TGCGCCAGCAGCTCCTATATCGGGGAGACCCAGTACTTC.

The rearrangement joins TRBV5-1 to TRBJ2-2, with D perhaps matching TRBD1 or TRBD2 (5 bases each). Trimming shortened V by 3 bases and J by 5 bases, and 14 bases separated the two germline ends. The CDR3 extends over 15 amino acids. Germline CDR1 SGHRS, CDR2 YFSETQ. CDR3 region: CASSWGNSLTGELFF. Here the CDR3 DNA reads TGCGCCAGCAGCTGGGGGAACAGTTTAACCGGGGAGCTGTTTTTT.

Ten or more counts support this clonotype. The chain carries TRBV7-2 and TRBJ1-2, with a possible D match to TRBD1 (6 bases). The CDR3 is made up of 13 amino acids. The V gene lost 5 bases and the J gene lost 4 bases, with 11 bases spanning the gap. Germline V gene sequence: CDR1 SGHTA, CDR2 FQGNSA. The chain's CDR3 is CASSPDRLYGYTF. The CDR3 nucleotides are TGTGCCAGCAGCCCGGACAGACTCTATGGCTACACCTTC.

This chain links TRBV7-9 with TRBJ1-4; D perhaps matches TRBD1 (6 bases). CDR3 length: 14 amino acids. V dropped 5 bases and J dropped 8 bases, with 15 bases sitting between them. Germline V lookup: CDR1 SEHNR, CDR2 FQNEAQ (reference sequence). CDR3 bases: TGTGCCAGCAGCCACGCGGGGGCGCGAGAAAAACTGTTTTTT. Translated: CASSHAGAREKLFF.

This clonotype has at least ten counts. The chain joins TRBV19 to TRBJ1-2; D is perhaps TRBD1 (6 bases). The CDR3 has 12 residues. Germline V gene sequence: CDR1 LNHDA, CDR2 SQIVND (reference sequence). Trimming took off 3 bases at V and 4 bases at J, with 6 bases between the two ends. This CDR3 reads CASSMTGYGYTF. CDR3 in DNA: TGTGCCAGTAGTATGACAGGCTATGGCTACACCTTC. Drawing the rest from reference TRBV19 and TRBJ1-2, the complete variable domain is DGGITQSPKYLFRKEGQNVTLSCEQNLNHDAMYWYRQDPGQGLRLIYYSQIVNDFQKGDIAEGYSVSREKKESFPLTVTSAQKNPTAFYLCASSMTGYGYTFGSGTRLTVV.

Details on this clonotype: One junction end does not reproduce the germline sequence, and a read error may be involved. The genes are TRBV2 and TRBJ2-6; D might be TRBD1 (6 bases). The V gene's germline CDR1 is SNHLY and CDR2 FYNNEI. The CDR3 is made up of 13 amino acids. This CDR3 reads CASSESGAHVLTF. The CDR3 DNA is TGTGCCAGCAGTGAATCAGGGGCCCACGTCCTGACTTTC. Drawing the rest from reference TRBV2 and TRBJ2-6, the complete variable domain is EPEVTQTPSHQVTQMGQEVILRCVPISNHLYFYWYRQILGQKVEFLVSFYNNEISEKSEIFDDQFSVERPDGSNFTLKIRSTKLEDSAMYFCASSESGAHVLTFGAGSRLTVL.

In its sample, this clonotype was seen a few times. A read error may produce the germline difference seen at one junction end. The chain carries TRBV12-3 or TRBV12-4 and TRBJ2-3; D is unclear. This CDR3 is 13 amino acids long. CDR3 in DNA: TGTGTCAGCAGTGGTGACAACACAGATACGCAGTATTTT. Protein product: CVSSGDNTDTQYF.